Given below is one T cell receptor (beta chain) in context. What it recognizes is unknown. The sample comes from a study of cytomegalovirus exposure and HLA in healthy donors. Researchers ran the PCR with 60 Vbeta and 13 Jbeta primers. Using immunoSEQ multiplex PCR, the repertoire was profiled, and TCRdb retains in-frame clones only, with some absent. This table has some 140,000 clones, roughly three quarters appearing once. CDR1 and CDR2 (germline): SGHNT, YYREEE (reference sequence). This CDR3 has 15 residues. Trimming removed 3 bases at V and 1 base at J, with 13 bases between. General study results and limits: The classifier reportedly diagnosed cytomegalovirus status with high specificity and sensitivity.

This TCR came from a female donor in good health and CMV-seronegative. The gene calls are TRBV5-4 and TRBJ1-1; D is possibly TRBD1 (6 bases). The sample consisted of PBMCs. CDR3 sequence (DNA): TGTGCCAGCAGCTCGCGCAACAGGGCGAACACTGAAGCTTTCTTT. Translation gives CASSSRNRANTEAFF. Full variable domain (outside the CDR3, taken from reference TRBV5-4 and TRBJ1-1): ETGVTQSPTHLIKTRGQQVTLRCSSQSGHNTVSWYQQALGQGPQFIFQYYREEENGRGNFPPRFSGLQFPNYSSELNVNALELDDSALYLCASSSRNRANTEAFFGQGTRLTVV.